This T cell receptor beta chain is drawn from a study of CD8 T cells in ankylosing spondylitis. Study results and limitations: The authors reported significant enrichment of disease-linked clones in matched ankylosing spondylitis synovial fluid. A motif in TCR beta, a set of seven to nine highly homologous variants, appeared characteristic of ankylosing spondylitis blood.

In TCRdb, the 5' RACE reads were re-called with MiXCR into one record per CDR3 protein. This sample yields about 510,000 distinct CDR3 sequences, of which 5.3% are seen a single time; under 4.5% belongs to the top ten. This clonotype showed up many times. As yet, its antigen is unknown. The CDR3 is 13 residues long. Germline loops: CDR1 DFQATT, CDR2 SNEGSKA (reference sequence). V shed 6 bases and J shed 0 bases, with 12 bases lying between them. Specimen: blood, either unsorted or a sorted T cell fraction (not recorded which). The TCR was taken from a male donor with ankylosing spondylitis. The chain employs TRBV20-1 and TRBJ2-7; the D call may be TRBD1 or TRBD2 (5 bases each). In DNA form, the CDR3 reads TGCAGTGCCGCCTGGGACGGCTCCTACGAGCAGTACTTC. This encodes CSAAWDGSYEQYF.